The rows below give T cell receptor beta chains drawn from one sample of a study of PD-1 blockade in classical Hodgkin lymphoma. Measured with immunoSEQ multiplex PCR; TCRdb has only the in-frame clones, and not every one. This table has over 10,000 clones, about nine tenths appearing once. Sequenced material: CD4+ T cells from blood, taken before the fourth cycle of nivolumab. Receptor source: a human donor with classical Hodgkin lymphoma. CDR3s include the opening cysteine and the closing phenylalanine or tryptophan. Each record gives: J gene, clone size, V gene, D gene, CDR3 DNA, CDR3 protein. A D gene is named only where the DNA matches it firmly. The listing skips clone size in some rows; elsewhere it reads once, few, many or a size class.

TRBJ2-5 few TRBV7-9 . TGTGCCAGCAGACAAACAACGGGGGAGACCCAGTACTTC CASRQTTGETQYF
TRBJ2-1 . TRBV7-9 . TGTGCCAGCAGCTTATGGGGGTGGGGCTTTAGTGATCCAAATGAGCAGTTCTTC CASSLWGWGFSDPNEQFF
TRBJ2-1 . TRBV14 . TGTGCCAGCAGTCGTGGCGGCAATGAGCAGTTCTTC CASSRGGNEQFF
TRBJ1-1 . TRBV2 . TGTGCCAGCAATATAGAGTTTACTGAAGCTTTCTTT CASNIEFTEAFF
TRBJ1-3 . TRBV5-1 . TGCGCCAGCAGCGACCACCGGGGAAACACCATATATTTT CASSDHRGNTIYF
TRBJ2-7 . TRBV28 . TGTGCCAGCAGTTTCTTGGGTCGGGAGCAGTACTTC CASSFLGREQYF
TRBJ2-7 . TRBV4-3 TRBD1 TGCGCCAGCAGCTGGGGACAGACCTACGAGCAGTACTTC CASSWGQTYEQYF
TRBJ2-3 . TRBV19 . TGTGCCAGTACCCAGAGGTTTAGCACAGATACGCAGTATTTT CASTQRFSTDTQYF
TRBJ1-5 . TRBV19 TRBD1 TGTGCCAGTAGGCTTACAGGGGAGTCCAATCAGCCCCAGCATTTT CASRLTGESNQPQHF
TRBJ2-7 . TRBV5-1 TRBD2 TGCGCCAGCAGCCAAAGCGGGACCTACCCCGCCTACGAGCAGTACTTC CASSQSGTYPAYEQYF
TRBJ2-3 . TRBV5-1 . TGCGCCAGCAGCTTGGTGGCAGGGGTGGATACGCAGTATTTT CASSLVAGVDTQYF
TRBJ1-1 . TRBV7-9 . TGTGCCAGCAGCTTAGGAGTGGGGCAGTCTGAAGCTTTCTTT CASSLGVGQSEAFF
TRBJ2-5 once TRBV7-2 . TGTGCCACCCAGCGAGGCAACCAAGAGACCCAGTACTTC CATQRGNQETQYF
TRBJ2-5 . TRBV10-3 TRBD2 TGTGCCATCAGTGTGCAAGCGGGGGGTCAAGAGACCCAGTACTTC CAISVQAGGQETQYF
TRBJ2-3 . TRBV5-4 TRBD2 TGTGCCAGCAGCTCTCAGCGGGGGGGGGACCGCCGCACAGATACGCAGTATTTT CASSSQRGGDRRTDTQYF
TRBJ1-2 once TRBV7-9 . TGTGCCAGCAGCACCGGTAGGTCCGGCTACACCTTC CASSTGRSGYTF
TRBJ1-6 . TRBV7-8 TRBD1 TGTGCCAGCAGCTTAACGCAGGGGGCCTTATCACCCCTCCACTTT CASSLTQGALSPLHF
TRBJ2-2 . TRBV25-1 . TGTGCCAGCAGCAGAACGGGGACCGCCACCGGGGAGCTGTTTTTT CASSRTGTATGELFF
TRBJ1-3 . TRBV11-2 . TGTGCCAGCAGCTTAGGAGGCAGCGTCTCTGGAAACACCATATATTTT CASSLGGSVSGNTIYF
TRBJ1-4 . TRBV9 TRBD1 TGTGCCAGCAGCGTGACAGGGGGATATTATGAAAAACTGTTTTTT CASSVTGGYYEKLFF
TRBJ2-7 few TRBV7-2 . TGTGCCAGCGGAAGACATGATGGCGAGCAGTACTTC CASGRHDGEQYF
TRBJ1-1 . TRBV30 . TGTGCCTGGTCGTTCCGGGGCCCAAGTCGGGTGAACACTGAAGCTTTCTTT CAWSFRGPSRVNTEAFF
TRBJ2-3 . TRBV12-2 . TGTGCAAGTCGCTTAGTTCGGACGCCGCAGACACAGGGGAACACAGATACGCAGTATTTT CASRLVRTPQTQGNTDTQYF
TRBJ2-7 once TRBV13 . TGTGCCAGCAGCTTAGGACAGCTTAATAGCGAGCAGTACTTC CASSLGQLNSEQYF
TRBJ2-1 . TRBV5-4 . TGTGCCAGCAGCCTGCGGGCCCATTGGTACAATGAGCAGTTCTTC CASSLRAHWYNEQFF
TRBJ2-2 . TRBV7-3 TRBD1 TGTGCCAGCAGCTCGACAGGGAAAACCGGGGAGCTGTTTTTT CASSSTGKTGELFF
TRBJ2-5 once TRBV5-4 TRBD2 TGTGCCAGCAGCCCTCGGACTAGCGGTCAAGAGACCCAGTACTTC CASSPRTSGQETQYF
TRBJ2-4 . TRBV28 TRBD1 TGTGCCAGCACCCCTCCGACAGGGTCCAAAAACATTCAGTACTTC CASTPPTGSKNIQYF
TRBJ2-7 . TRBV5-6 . TGTGCCAGCAGCTTAGGCCTGGAGCCCTACGAGCAGTACTTC CASSLGLEPYEQYF
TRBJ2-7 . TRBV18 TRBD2 TGTGCCAGCTCACCTATTAGCGGGGGGACCTACGAGCAGTACTTC CASSPISGGTYEQYF
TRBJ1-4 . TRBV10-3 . TGTGCCATCAGCCAACTTGCAACTAATGAAAAACTGTTTTTT CAISQLATNEKLFF
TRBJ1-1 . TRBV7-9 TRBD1 TGTGCCAGCAGCGAACAGGGGACGATGAACACTGAAGCTTTCTTT CASSEQGTMNTEAFF
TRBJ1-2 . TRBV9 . TGTGCCAGCAGCGTGGGACCGGGGGATGGCTACACCTTC CASSVGPGDGYTF
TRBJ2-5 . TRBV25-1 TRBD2 TGTGCCAGCAGTGCCCGGACTAGCGGGACGGAGACCCAGTACTTC CASSARTSGTETQYF
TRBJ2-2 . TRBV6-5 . TGTGCCAGCAGTTACACGCAGCAAACACCGGAGGAGCTGTTTTTT CASSYTQQTPEELFF
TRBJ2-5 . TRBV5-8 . TGTGCCAGCAGCGCCGGGACACTCCAAGAGACCCAGTACTTC CASSAGTLQETQYF
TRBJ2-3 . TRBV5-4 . TGTGCCAGCAGACGGGATCGGGGCACAGATACGCAGTATTTT CASRRDRGTDTQYF
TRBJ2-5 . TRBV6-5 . TGTGCCAGCAGTTATTACGACAGCCAAGAGACCCAGTACTTC CASSYYDSQETQYF
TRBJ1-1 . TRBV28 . TGTGCCAGCAGTTTAGTGGGACGGGGGAACACTGAAGCTTTCTTT CASSLVGRGNTEAFF
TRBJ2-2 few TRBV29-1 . TGCAGCGTTGGAACTGGGAGCGCAAACACCGGGGAGCTGTTTTTT CSVGTGSANTGELFF
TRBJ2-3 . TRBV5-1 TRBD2 TGCGCCAGCAGCATAGGACTAGCGCAATACACAGATACGCAGTATTTT CASSIGLAQYTDTQYF
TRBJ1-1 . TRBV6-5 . TGTGCCAGCAGTTACCGTTCCGGGGGCGAGAACACTGAAGCTTTCTTT CASSYRSGGENTEAFF
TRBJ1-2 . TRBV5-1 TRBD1 TGCGCCAGCACTTCGGGACAGGGCGGGATCGGCTACACCTTC CASTSGQGGIGYTF
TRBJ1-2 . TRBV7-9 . TGTGCCAGCAGCTGGTCGGGAGCTACCTCTAACTATGGCTACACCTTC CASSWSGATSNYGYTF
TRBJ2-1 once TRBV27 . TGTGCCAGCAGTCCAGCACAGGGCCGGAATGAGCAGTTCTTC CASSPAQGRNEQFF
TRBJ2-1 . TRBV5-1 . TGCGCCAGCAGCCTGGGACTTTCCTACAATGAGCAGTTCTTC CASSLGLSYNEQFF
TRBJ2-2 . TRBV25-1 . TGTGCCAGCAGTGCCCAGAGGGTCGGGGAGCTGTTTTTT CASSAQRVGELFF
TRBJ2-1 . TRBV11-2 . TGTGCCAGCAGCTTCAACGTGGGGTACGGCGAGCAGTTCTTC CASSFNVGYGEQFF
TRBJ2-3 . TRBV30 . TGTGCCGGGAATCCCCTAGGGGATACGCAGTATTTT CAGNPLGDTQYF
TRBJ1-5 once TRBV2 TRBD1 TGTGCCAGCACCTTTGACAGGGTCAATCAGCCCCAGCATTTT CASTFDRVNQPQHF
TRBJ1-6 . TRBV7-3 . TGTGCCAGCAGCTTGAGAGGGGTTAATTCACCCCTCCACTTT CASSLRGVNSPLHF
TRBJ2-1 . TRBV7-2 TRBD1 TGTGCCAGCAGCCTGGGACAGGCTACCTACAATGAGCAGTTCTTC CASSLGQATYNEQFF
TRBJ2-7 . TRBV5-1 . TGCGCCAGCAGCTTGGGGTTCTCGATGGGGGAGCAGTACTTC CASSLGFSMGEQYF
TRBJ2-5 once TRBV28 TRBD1 TGTGCCAGCAGTTTACCCGGGACAGCTGGAGGAGAGACCCAGTACTTC CASSLPGTAGGETQYF